The rows below give T cell receptor beta chains drawn from one sample of a study of blood T cell repertoires in COVID-19. Produced via immunoSEQ multiplex PCR; TCRdb's table is partial and in-frame only. The sample consists of around 240,000 clones, approximately 83% of them appearing once. The sample taken for sequencing was peripheral blood. Source of these receptors: a woman in her forties or fifties with acute or convalescent COVID-19. Both conserved end residues are part of each CDR3. The D gene is left open where the match is weak. Expanded clones are given a class, and other clones once, few, many or no size at all.

V,size,J,D,DNA,CDR3
TRBV6-5,.,TRBJ2-2,.,TGTGCCAGCAGCCCCTCCAGTGGCACCGGGGAGCTGTTTTTT,CASSPSSGTGELFF
TRBV5-4,.,TRBJ1-2,TRBD1,TGTGCCAGCAGCTTGACGGCGACAGGGAACTATGGCTACACCTTC,CASSLTATGNYGYTF
TRBV28,.,TRBJ1-1,.,TGTGCCAGCAGTCCGCCCCGAGGAGGCTACACTGAAGCTTTCTTT,CASSPPRGGYTEAFF
TRBV28,.,TRBJ1-4,.,TGTGCCAGCAGACCGGGGGGGCGGGCTAATGAAAAACTGTTTTTT,CASRPGGRANEKLFF
TRBV11-3,.,TRBJ2-3,TRBD2,TGTGCCAGCAGCAGTGGACTAGCGGCAGATACGCAGTATTTT,CASSSGLAADTQYF
TRBV9,.,TRBJ2-1,TRBD2,TGTGCCAGCAGCCCTATGAGCGGGAACAATGAGCAGTTCTTC,CASSPMSGNNEQFF
TRBV11-2,once,TRBJ2-7,TRBD2,TGTGCCAGCAGCTTAGCGGGGACTAGCGGCTACGAGCAGTACTTC,CASSLAGTSGYEQYF
TRBV6-5,.,TRBJ1-2,TRBD1,TGTGCCAGCTCTCCCAGGGGGTCTATGGGCTACACCTTC,CASSPRGSMGYTF
TRBV18,.,TRBJ2-7,.,TGTGCCAGCTCGAACCGGGACATCGAGCAGTACTTC,CASSNRDIEQYF
TRBV6-5,.,TRBJ2-7,.,TGTGCCAGCAGTCTTACCGGCCGGGCCTACGAGCAGTACTTC,CASSLTGRAYEQYF
TRBV19,.,TRBJ2-6,.,TGTGCCAGTACCGTGGCAGCTGGGGCCAACGTCCTGACTTTC,CASTVAAGANVLTF
TRBV19,.,TRBJ1-2,TRBD1,TGTGCCAGTAGTGCGGGACAGTTCTATGGCTACACCTTC,CASSAGQFYGYTF
TRBV11-2,.,TRBJ1-6,TRBD1,TGTGCCAGCAGCAAAGACAGGGTCCCCTATAATTCACCCCTCCACTTT,CASSKDRVPYNSPLHF
TRBV28,.,TRBJ1-2,.,TGTGCCAGCACTGCGTGGGGGCGCGTTGGCTACACCTTC,CASTAWGRVGYTF
TRBV28,.,TRBJ2-7,TRBD1,TGTGCCAGCAGAGGACAGGGAATCGACGAGCAGTACTTC,CASRGQGIDEQYF
TRBV7-9,.,TRBJ2-2,.,TGTGCCAGCAGCCCTCCAGGGATCAACACCGGGGAGCTGTTTTTT,CASSPPGINTGELFF
TRBV3-1/TRBV3-2,.,TRBJ1-5,.,TGTGCCAGCAGCCAGGGGGCAAGCAATCAGCCCCAGCATTTT,CASSQGASNQPQHF
TRBV19,few,TRBJ1-5,TRBD1,TGTGCCAGTAGTATAGAAAGGGGACAGAGTAATCAGCCCCAGCATTTT,CASSIERGQSNQPQHF
TRBV7-9,once,TRBJ1-3,.,TGTGCCACGACCAAGAGCTCTGGAAACACCATATATTTT,CATTKSSGNTIYF
TRBV3-1/TRBV3-2,.,TRBJ2-7,.,TGTGCCAGCAGCCAAAGATCTGAGGGCCGGAACGAGCAGTACTTC,CASSQRSEGRNEQYF
TRBV6-5,once,TRBJ2-7,TRBD2,TGTGCCAGCAGTTACTCGACTAGCGGATCCTACGAGCAGTACTTC,CASSYSTSGSYEQYF
TRBV5-1,.,TRBJ1-2,TRBD1,TGCGCCAGCAGCTGGGGGACAGGGTTGAATGATGGCTACACCTTC,CASSWGTGLNDGYTF
TRBV6-5,.,TRBJ1-1,.,TGTGCCAGCAGTCAGAGGGGGTCGGACACTGAAGCTTTCTTT,CASSQRGSDTEAFF
TRBV20-1,.,TRBJ1-2,.,TGCAGTGCGGGGGGGAACTATGGCTACACCTTC,CSAGGNYGYTF
TRBV27,.,TRBJ2-3,.,TGTGCCAGCAGTACCCGAACTAGCCATGCCACAGATACGCAGTATTTT,CASSTRTSHATDTQYF
TRBV5-6,.,TRBJ2-3,.,TGTGCCAGCAGCCCGAGGGCCCGGCAGGCAGATACGCAGTATTTT,CASSPRARQADTQYF
TRBV30,.,TRBJ1-2,.,TGTGCCTGGAGCACGGATTGGCAAGGAGGGAACTATGGCTACACCTTC,CAWSTDWQGGNYGYTF
TRBV28,.,TRBJ1-5,.,TGTGCCAGCAGTTTAAGGGGCGGTTCCAATCAGCCCCAGCATTTT,CASSLRGGSNQPQHF
TRBV25-1,.,TRBJ2-1,.,TGTGCCAGCAGCAACCCAGGGCGTCGGGTGCAGTTCTTC,CASSNPGRRVQFF
TRBV5-6,.,TRBJ2-7,.,TGTGCCAGCAGCTTGGTGCGGCAGAACTACGAGCAGTACTTC,CASSLVRQNYEQYF
TRBV2,.,TRBJ2-7,TRBD2,TGTGCCAGCAGTGGTAGCGGGGACTCCTACGAGCAGTACTTC,CASSGSGDSYEQYF
TRBV6-5,.,TRBJ2-7,TRBD1,TGTGCCATCCGACCGTTGGGACAGAGCGAGCAGTACTTC,CAIRPLGQSEQYF
TRBV29-1,.,TRBJ1-1,TRBD1,TGCAGCGGGAGACAGGGGGACACTGAAGCTTTCTTT,CSGRQGDTEAFF